Reported below is one TCR beta chain. The sample originates from a study of blood T cell repertoires in COVID-19. Whole-study context: The United States, Italy and Spain were the sources of the acute and convalescent COVID-19 samples. The cDNA or gDNA used as material had been derived from T cells, B-cell-depleted T cells, or PBMCs.

CDR1 is DFQATT and CDR2 is SNEGSKA in the germline V gene (reference sequence). Trimming left V 3 bases short and J 7 bases short, with 15 bases between. The CDR3 runs to 13 residues. In the authors' workflow: Counts of nucleated cells, estimated from reference gene primer amplification, were obtained. TCRdb's table, derived via immunoSEQ multiplex PCR, lists solely in-frame clones and lacks some. V, J and clone size derive from that table, while D and trimming were established from the DNA sequence. This sample yields under 55,000 clones, of which 79% are seen a single time; under 30% belongs to the top ten.

Sequences were obtained from peripheral blood. The sequence was obtained from an older man with acute or convalescent COVID-19. This chain uses TRBV20-1 with TRBJ1-1; a weak D match, TRBD1 (5 bases). The CDR3 loop is CSASNLGGIEAFF. In nucleotides, the CDR3 is TGCAGTGCTAGTAATTTGGGGGGGATTGAAGCTTTCTTT.